This TCR beta chain was found in a study of cytomegalovirus exposure and HLA in healthy donors (dated by TCRdb to the late 2010s). About the investigation overall: An earlier analysis of approximately 640 of the donors reported 250 to 300 Gb of sequence data and some 120 million unique TCR beta sequences from 150 million to 200 million T cells. An early release covering roughly 640 HLA-typed donors comprised approximately 290 gigabases of sequencing data and approximately 85 million unique TCR sequences. Among the roughly 400 genotyped donors, 75% to 90% belonged to the genetic ancestry cluster associated with self-reported Caucasian donors. The aim of the study was to test whether cataloging public T cell receptors could identify signatures of past pathogen exposure. Using immunosequencing, the study profiled T cell repertoires from 640 or so subjects and related those repertoires to cytomegalovirus serostatus. Along with the approximately 650-subject first cohort, a separate validation cohort of 120 different subjects was used. To predict cytomegalovirus infection status, the study combined high-throughput TCR immunosequencing, statistical association of individual TCRs with disease status, and machine learning. A later analysis re-analyzed previously published TCR beta repertoires from roughly 600 donors and added high-resolution HLA genotyping to study TCR occurrence patterns. The later analysis used no new phenotypic data to find candidate immune exposures, relying instead on TCR beta sequences and their occurrence across donors. An earlier analysis of approximately 640 of the donors applied high-throughput TCR beta sequencing to assess whether each TCR beta V gene segment acted as functional or pseudogenic. Donor age, sex, ethnicity and CMV serostatus were compiled together with the repertoire data. In a later genetic analysis, genome-wide SNP genotypes for about three fifths of the roughly 670 donors were used, and that subset was treated as a discovery cohort. Every discovery cohort repertoire had been produced on one sequencing platform. Class I and class II HLA loci were covered by the typing at four-digit resolution. Typing coverage differed by locus: A, B, C, DRB1 and DQB1 were typed in roughly 620-640 donors, DQA1 in about 550, DPA1 in 600 to 610, and DPB1 in around 440. Five DR-DQ haplotypes were treated as single units for association and clustering because of strong linkage in the cohort. On average, 235,054 unique TCR beta nucleotide sequences were sequenced per donor among some 430 genotyped donors of the cohort, with approximately 18% of those sequences being non-productive. Results and caveats for the whole study, not just this receptor: Strong co-occurrence of HLA alleles, especially DR and DQ, made assigning TCR associations to individual alleles difficult. According to a later analysis, TCR association rates differed among HLA loci, with DRB1 alleles showing the most associated TCRs and HLA-C alleles showing the fewest. The classifier was reported to diagnose cytomegalovirus status with high specificity and sensitivity in both the original cohort and the validation cohort. Some IMGT-functional V segments, including TRBV6-2 and TRBV6-3, could not be distinguished by the 87-base-pair reads and were therefore excluded. A cluster of highly shared sequence variants was judged likely to represent a technical artifact of the sequencing pipeline. Most CMV-associated TCR beta chains appeared to be HLA-restricted in a later analysis, and the HLA associations seemed to be driven largely by CMV exposure. A later genetic analysis reported fewer N-insertions in productive TCRs among donors in an Asian-associated ancestry cluster than the roughly 620-donor mean. The cohort was sequenced for TCR beta chains only, and without alpha or paired-chain data the features that could be detected were limited. It was suggested by the authors that the approach could potentially be generalized to other disease states and immunological phenotypes. The study listed approximately 150 TCR beta chains as associated with cytomegalovirus. HLA typing was unavailable for some donors at each locus, so association tests used only the typed subset. While some public TCRs were present in many individuals, most TCR sequences turned up only very rarely across donors. Correlated functional status among segregating V segments might reflect linkage disequilibrium, but an unknown experimental factor could not be ruled out. In an earlier analysis of 450 to 750 of the donors, most TCR beta V segments appeared in productive rearrangements about 87% or about 30% of the time, broadly matching IMGT annotations. A further reported finding was that TCR beta sequences accurately predicted the HLA-A and HLA-B alleles for most subjects in the first cohort. In a later analysis, HLA-associated TCR beta chains were found to be more clonally expanded and to have lower generation probabilities than equally common non-associated chains. The only immune exposure information available for the cohort was CMV serostatus. Because counts were too low, roughly 17 rarely observed V segments, including chromosome 9 orphons, were left out of the earlier analysis of 587 of the donors. In vitro tests confirmed that three of the cytomegalovirus-associated TCR beta chains recognize cytomegalovirus antigens. A later analysis reported that several top co-occurrence clusters appeared linked to parvovirus B19, influenza, CMV and Epstein-Barr virus. In a later genetic analysis, a missense DCLRE1C variant was associated with V-gene and J-gene trimming of TCR beta chains, and the association was replicated in an independent cohort. The presence/absence analyses assumed that sequencing depth was roughly uniform across donors, and that assumption may not be true. In a later analysis, over 15,000 TCR beta sequences were associated with specific HLA alleles at a false discovery rate of 0.05.

Libraries were made using the immunoSEQ multiplex PCR assay. A mixture of 60 forward primers for TCR Vbeta segments and 13 reverse primers for TCR Jbeta segments was used in the multiplex PCR. The CDR3 region of rearranged TCR beta genes was amplified from genomic DNA with a multiplex PCR assay. On the Illumina HiSeq System, the amplified TCR beta libraries were sequenced as 87-base-pair reads. Per the authors' processing: In a later analysis, 70 million to 95 million unique TCR beta chains were counted across the approximately 670 repertoires, and approximately 9.9 million of these chains were shared by at least two donors. A nearest-neighbor algorithm error-corrected the raw reads and collapsed the reads into unique sequences, merging closely related sequences to remove PCR and sequencing errors. CDR3 sequences were aligned to IMGT reference sequences to assign V, D and J gene segments. For a sequence to be retained, a match of at least six nucleotides to both a V gene segment and a J gene segment was required. A rearrangement counted as productive if the CDR3 had no stop codons and remained in frame with V and J, and every other rearrangement counted as non-productive. Following IMGT convention, CDR3 was defined as the stretch from the second conserved V-encoded cysteine up to the conserved J-encoded phenylalanine. Sequences without an unambiguous match to a single V gene segment were excluded from the earlier analysis of 450 to 650 of the donors. In an earlier analysis of about 590 of the donors, a V segment was called functional when productive rearrangements were above 56.7%, and segregating when the standard deviation between donors exceeded 5%. A statistical classification framework was developed to diagnose cytomegalovirus status using the catalog of TCR beta chain sequences. In a later analysis, V and J genes were assigned by comparing TCR nucleotide sequences against IMGT/GENE-DB human TR gene sequences. Using the TCRdist pipeline, a later analysis assigned CDR3 sequences along with most-parsimonious VDJ recombination scenarios. In a later analysis, each TCR beta chain was defined by its CDR3 amino acid sequence together with its V-gene family, and reads without a unique V-gene family were excluded. In a later analysis, fewer than 650 highly shared, low-generation-probability nucleotide sequences were removed to address suspected cross-contamination and a sequencing artifact. For each public chain, a later analysis derived a clonal expansion index from normalized ranks of inferred template counts within each repertoire. In a later analysis, generation probabilities were computed with a VDJ recombination model fitted to out-of-frame rearrangements, and the resulting probabilities were checked against IGoR. A later analysis scored TCR-TCR, TCR-HLA and TCR-CMV co-occurrence with hypergeometric tests, applying a repertoire-size bias correction to TCR pairs. A later analysis estimated false discovery rates by permuting HLA or CMV assignments 20 times. In a later analysis, co-occurring TCRs were grouped using DBSCAN, and TCRdist sequence similarity was added for clustering within HLA-allele-positive subsets. Repertoires with fewer than 30,000 or more than 120,000 public chains, plus five repertoires with anomalous nucleotide sharing, were excluded from co-occurrence clustering. Held by TCRdb, this immuneACCESS table contains in-frame sequences only and omits some clones. Under half of the omission traces to an unresolved V gene where checked; the cause of the rest is unknown. V and J calls and clone size come straight from that table; D and trimming were deduced from the DNA. Within this sample are tens of thousands of clones, with around 84% of them counted one time only. The ten largest account for almost 4.5% of the sample.

The cohort comprised 670 or so healthy bone marrow donors. All cohort members were sampled while nominally healthy, although unrecorded immune exposures were likely present. The donor tested CMV seronegative and was one of the 352 seronegative cohort members. Every donor gave a peripheral blood sample, and the peripheral blood mononuclear cells from that sample were used for TCR beta sequencing. Genomic DNA extraction from the blood cell samples was performed with the Qiagen DNeasy Blood Extraction Kit. This clone was observed once. Its antigen is still unknown. The input lacks base qualities; no much larger clone sits a single base away. V is cut back by 6 bases and J by 3 bases, with 17 bases in the junction unmatched. From the cysteine up to the phenylalanine, the CDR3 has a length of 18 residues. Only the CDR3 DNA stays, 54 bases, in frame from base 1. The germline V gene yields MDHEN for CDR1 and SYDVKM for CDR2.

The rearrangement combines TRBV28 with TRBJ2-1; TRBD2 lines up with 7 middle nucleotides. The clonotype originates from a man aged 40-55 years in good health and CMV-seronegative. Sequencing used PBMCs. The CDR3: CASSRGLVSGSGYNEQFF. The bases read TGTGCCAGCAGCCGCGGACTAGTCTCGGGTTCGGGCTACAATGAGCAGTTCTTC.